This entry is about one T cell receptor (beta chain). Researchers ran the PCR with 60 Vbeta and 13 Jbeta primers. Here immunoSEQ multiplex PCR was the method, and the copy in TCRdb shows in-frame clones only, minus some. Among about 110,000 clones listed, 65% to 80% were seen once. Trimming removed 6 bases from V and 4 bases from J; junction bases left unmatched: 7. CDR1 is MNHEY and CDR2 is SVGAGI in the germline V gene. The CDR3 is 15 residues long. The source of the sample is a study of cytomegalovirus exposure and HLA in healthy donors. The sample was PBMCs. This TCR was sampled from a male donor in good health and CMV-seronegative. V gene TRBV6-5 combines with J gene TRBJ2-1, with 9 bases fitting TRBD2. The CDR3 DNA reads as TGTGCCAGCAGCCTTAGCGGGAGTTATTACAATGAGCAGTTCTTC. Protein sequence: CASSLSGSYYNEQFF.